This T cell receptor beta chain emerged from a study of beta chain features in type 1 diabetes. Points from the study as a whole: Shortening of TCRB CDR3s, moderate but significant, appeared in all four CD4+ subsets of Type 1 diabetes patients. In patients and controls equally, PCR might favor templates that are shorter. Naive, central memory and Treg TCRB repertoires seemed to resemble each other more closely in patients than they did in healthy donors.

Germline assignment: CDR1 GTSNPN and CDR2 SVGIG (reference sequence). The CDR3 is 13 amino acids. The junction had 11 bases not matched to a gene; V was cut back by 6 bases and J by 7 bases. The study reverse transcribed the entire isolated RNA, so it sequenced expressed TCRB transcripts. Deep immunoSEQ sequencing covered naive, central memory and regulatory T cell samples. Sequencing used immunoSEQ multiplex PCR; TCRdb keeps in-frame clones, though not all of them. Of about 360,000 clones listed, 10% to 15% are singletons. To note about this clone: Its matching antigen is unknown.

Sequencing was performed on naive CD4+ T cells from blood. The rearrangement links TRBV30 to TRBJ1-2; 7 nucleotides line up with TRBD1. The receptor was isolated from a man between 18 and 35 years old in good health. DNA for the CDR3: TGTGCCTGTCCGTTGGACAGGACTCCTGGCTACACCTTC. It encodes CACPLDRTPGYTF.